The clone carrying this TCR beta chain was found many times. Its antigen remains unknown. Unmatched junction bases numbered 8, after V lost 2 bases and J lost 2 bases. This CDR3 region has 16 residues. CDR1 DFQATT and CDR2 SNEGSKA come from the germline V gene (reference sequence). Scientists amplified the TCR beta CDR3 regions from RNA transcripts. Following a first-round RT-PCR that used HTBI primers, a second-round multiplex PCR was carried out. A single record per CDR3 protein comes from TCRdb applying MiXCR to the multiplex PCR reads. The table includes about 400,000 distinct CDR3 sequences, about 16% detected once. This entry belongs to a study of Graves' ophthalmopathy and Graves' hyperthyroidism. Study results and caveats: In blood, most expanded thyroid clonotypes above 0.001 frequency were also detected. Sensitivity reached over 85% and specificity about 76% for a 13-signature model separating ophthalmopathy from stable hyperthyroidism.

Ophthalmopathic donors had moderate-to-severe activity, CAS ≥3 and NOSPECS ≥4, with disease that had lasted under 3 months. The PBMCs originated from roughly 10 ml of fresh peripheral blood. The sequence was obtained from a woman younger than 35 with Graves' ophthalmopathy. The sample was peripheral blood. This chain joins TRBV20-1 and TRBJ2-2; 7 bases match TRBD1. The CDR3 region is CSARIVGTDNTGELFF. The CDR3 DNA follows: TGCAGTGCTAGAATAGTCGGGACAGATAACACCGGGGAGCTGTTTTTT.